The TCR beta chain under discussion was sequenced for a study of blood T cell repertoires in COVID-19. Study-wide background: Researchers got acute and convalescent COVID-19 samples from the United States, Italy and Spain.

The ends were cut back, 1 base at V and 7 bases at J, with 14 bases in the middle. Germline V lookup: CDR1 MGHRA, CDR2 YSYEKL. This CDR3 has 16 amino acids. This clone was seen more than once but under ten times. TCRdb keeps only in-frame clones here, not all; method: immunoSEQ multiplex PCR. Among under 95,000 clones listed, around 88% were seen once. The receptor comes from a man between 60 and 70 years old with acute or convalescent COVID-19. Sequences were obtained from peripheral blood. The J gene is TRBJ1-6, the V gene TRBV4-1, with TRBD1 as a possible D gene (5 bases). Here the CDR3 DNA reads TGCGCCAGCAGCCAAGCTGCGGCAGGGTTGAATTCACCCCTCCACTTT. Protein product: CASSQAAAGLNSPLHF.